These 27 T cell receptor beta chains were all obtained from the same sample, sequenced in a study of blood T cell repertoires in COVID-19. Using immunoSEQ multiplex PCR, the repertoire was profiled, and TCRdb retains in-frame clones only, with some absent. Of approximately 44,000 clones listed, around nine tenths are singletons. The sequenced material came from peripheral blood. Receptor source: a man between 45 and 60 years old with COVID-19, enrolled during active disease.

The chain is built from TRBV6-6 and TRBJ1-6; tentatively, D is TRBD1 (6 bases). The CDR3 length is 15 residues. From germline, CDR1 is MNHNY and CDR2 SVGAGI (reference sequence). The V end was cut by 6 bases, the J end by 7 bases, with 16 bases between. The CDR3 coding sequence is TGTGCCAGCAGCAGACTCCAGGGGCGAAATTCACCCCTCCACTTT. Translation: CASSRLQGRNSPLHF.

The chain joins TRBV7-9 to TRBJ1-5; the match to TRBD1 covers 7 bases. The CDR3 runs to 15 residues. V dropped 5 bases and J dropped 2; count of bases not matched to a gene: 6. Germline-derived CDR1 and CDR2 are SEHNR and FQNEAQ (reference sequence). The CDR3 is CASSGTTGGNQPQHF. The CDR3 bases are TGTGCCAGCAGCGGAACAACAGGGGGCAATCAGCCCCAGCATTTT.

The chain is built from TRBV18 and TRBJ2-5; the match to TRBD2 covers 11 bases. After removal of 1 base from V and 4 bases from J, the junction contained 11 bases not matched to a gene. There are 18 residues in the CDR3. Germline assignment: CDR1 KGHSH and CDR2 LQKENI. CDR3 nucleotide sequence: TGTGCCAGCTCACCACAAATGCGACTAGCGGGACGGGGAGAGACCCAGTACTTC. Its protein product is CASSPQMRLAGRGETQYF. Supplemented by reference TRBV18 and TRBJ2-5, the full variable domain reads NAGVMQNPRHLVRRRGQEARLRCSPMKGHSHVYWYRQLPEEGLKFMVYLQKENIIDESGMPKERFSAEFPKEGPSILRIQQVVRGDSAAYFCASSPQMRLAGRGETQYFGPGTRLLVL.

CDR3 protein: CASSMGHLAKNIQYF. DNA of the CDR3: TGTGCCAGTAGTATGGGACACTTAGCCAAAAACATTCAGTACTTC. The chain uses TRBV19 and TRBJ2-4, with D possibly TRBD1 on 6 matching bases. V shed 3 bases and J shed 0 bases, with 9 bases lying between them. The CDR3 has 15 amino acids. Germline V gene sequence: CDR1 LNHDA, CDR2 SQIVND (reference sequence).

The V and J genes are TRBV2 and TRBJ1-2, with a weak D call TRBD1 (5 bases). V gave up 0 bases and J gave up 4 bases, with 9 bases separating them. The CDR3 covers 14 residues. Germline assignment: CDR1 SNHLY and CDR2 FYNNEI. In nucleotides, the CDR3 is TGTGCCAGCAGTGAAGCGGCAGGGCCCTATGGCTACACCTTC. Residues: CASSEAAGPYGYTF.

This clone has only one observation. The chain employs TRBV4-1 and TRBJ1-6; D perhaps matches TRBD1 (5 bases). Germline V gene lookup returns CDR1 MGHRA and CDR2 YSYEKL. The V end lost 4 bases, the J end lost 9 bases, and 28 bases lay between the germline ends. This CDR3 has 19 amino acids. The DNA for the CDR3 is TGCGCCAGCAGCCGCAACTCACCCGACAGTCCGGCGGATGGTTCACCCCTCCACTTT. It specifies CASSRNSPDSPADGSPLHF.

The V gene is TRBV14, the J gene TRBJ1-2; no reliable D call. Trimming pared 3 bases from V and 4 bases from J, leaving 6 bases between. The CDR3 length is 12 residues. Germline lookup yields CDR1 SGHDN and CDR2 FVKESK. The CDR3 DNA follows: TGTGCCAGCAGCCAGACGGGCTATGGCTACACCTTC. This gives the protein CASSQTGYGYTF.

This sequence joins TRBV6-5 and TRBJ2-7, with D tentatively TRBD2 (6 bases). This CDR3 has 16 amino acids. The V end was cut by 0 bases, the J end by 0 bases, with 12 bases between. Germline CDR1 reads MNHEY; CDR2 reads SVGAGI. CDR3 in amino acids: CASSYSGQGGSYEQYF. The CDR3 DNA is TGTGCCAGCAGTTACTCAGGGCAGGGAGGCTCCTACGAGCAGTACTTC.

The chain has TRBV7-9 and TRBJ2-7, with a weak D call TRBD2 (5 bases). The CDR3 is 15 amino acids. The V gene's germline CDR1 is SEHNR and CDR2 FQNEAQ (reference sequence). Trimming took 0 bases from V and 5 from J, leaving 14 bases between them. Written as DNA, the CDR3 is TGTGCCAGCAGCTTAGCGGCCGCGAGGGTTCACGAGCAGTACTTC. This gives the protein CASSLAAARVHEQYF.

The chain couples TRBV5-1 to TRBJ1-3, with no clear D. Trimming shortened V by 0 bases and J by 0 bases, and 7 bases separated the two germline ends. The CDR3 covers 15 residues. Germline-derived CDR1 and CDR2 are SGHRS and YFSETQ. In DNA, the CDR3 is TGCGCCAGCAGCTTGGACGGGTCCTCTGGAAACACCATATATTTT. This encodes CASSLDGSSGNTIYF.

The J gene is TRBJ2-1, the V gene TRBV2; 7 bases map to TRBD2. V lost 2 bases and J lost 4; bases outside the gene matches: 5. Germline V gene sequence: CDR1 SNHLY, CDR2 FYNNEI. This CDR3 comprises 15 residues. The CDR3 region has the DNA TGTGCCAGCAGTGAATTAGCGGGCGGATACAATGAGCAGTTCTTC. Protein: CASSELAGGYNEQFF.

The gene calls are TRBV27 and TRBJ2-2; 7 nucleotides line up with TRBD2. Germline V gene data show CDR1 as MNHEY and CDR2 as SMNVEV (reference sequence). V lost 4 bases, J lost 4 bases, and 6 bases stayed unmatched. The length of the CDR3 is 15 residues. CDR3 in DNA: TGTGCCAGCAGTTCCAGCGGGGCCATCACCGGGGAGCTGTTTTTT. This codes for CASSSSGAITGELFF.

The genes are TRBV6-6 and TRBJ2-1; 10 positions match TRBD2. Germline V gives CDR1 MNHNY, CDR2 SVGAGI (reference sequence). The CDR3 runs 15 residues. J was trimmed by 4 bases and V by 5 bases; bases with no gene match: 5. The CDR3 nucleotides are TGTGCCAGCAGTGGCGGGACTAGCGCTTACAATGAGCAGTTCTTC. Translated, it gives CASSGGTSAYNEQFF.

The CDR3 reads CSVYRDSYEQYF. Written as DNA, the CDR3 is TGCAGCGTCTACAGGGACTCCTACGAGCAGTACTTC. The rearrangement joins TRBV29-1 to TRBJ2-7, with D tentatively TRBD1 (6 bases). This CDR3 is built from 12 residues. The V gene lost 6 bases and the J gene lost 0 bases, with 9 bases spanning the gap. Germline loops: CDR1 SQVTM, CDR2 ANQGSEA.

The chain links TRBV9 to TRBJ1-4, with TRBD1 matching 10 bases. CDR3 length: 15 amino acids. Per germline, CDR1 SGDLS and CDR2 YYNGEE. With 4 bases clipped from V and 6 bases from J, the junction kept 6 bases outside the gene matches. For the CDR3, the DNA is TGTGCCAGCAGCACCCCGGGACAGGGGTATGAAAAACTGTTTTTT. Translated: CASSTPGQGYEKLFF.

The J gene is TRBJ1-6, the V gene TRBV30; 7 nucleotides line up with TRBD1. Germline CDR1 reads GTSNPN; CDR2 reads SVGIG (reference sequence). The V segment lost 3 bases and the J segment 2 bases; nucleotides outside the gene matches: 10. The CDR3 has 17 amino acids. The CDR3 DNA sequence: TGTGCCTGGAGAGCTACAGGGGCGCGCCCCTATAATTCACCCCTCCACTTT. It translates to CAWRATGARPYNSPLHF.

The CDR3 DNA is TGTGCCAGCCGCCGGGGGGAGACCCAGTACTTC. Its protein is CASRRGETQYF. The chain has TRBV27 and TRBJ2-5, with a possible D match to TRBD2 (6 bases). This CDR3 contains 11 residues. V was cut by 8 bases and J by 5 bases, with 9 bases left in between. Germline loops: CDR1 MNHEY, CDR2 SMNVEV (reference sequence).

CDR3 sequence (DNA): TGTGCCAGCAGCACCCAGACAGGGAGCGGCTACACCTTC. Its translation is CASSTQTGSGYTF. This chain links TRBV5-4 with TRBJ1-2, with 7 bases matching TRBD1. Germline CDR1 reads SGHNT; CDR2 reads YYREEE (reference sequence). The V and J ends lost 4 bases and 8 bases, in that order; junction bases with no gene match: 8. This CDR3 is built from 13 residues. The full variable domain, completed using reference TRBV5-4 and TRBJ1-2, is ETGVTQSPTHLIKTRGQQVTLRCSSQSGHNTVSWYQQALGQGPQFIFQYYREEENGRGNFPPRFSGLQFPNYSSELNVNALELDDSALYLCASSTQTGSGYTFGSGTRLTVV.

V and J are TRBV5-5 and TRBJ1-4, with 7 bases lining up with TRBD1. After removal of 0 bases from V and 4 bases from J, the junction contained 6 bases not matched to a gene. The length of the CDR3 is 16 residues. The germline gives CDR1 SGHKS, CDR2 YYEKEE (reference sequence). The DNA of the CDR3 is TGTGCCAGCAGCTTGGGGGGGACAGAGCTTAATGAAAAACTGTTTTTT. Translation: CASSLGGTELNEKLFF.

The chain couples TRBV15 to TRBJ2-7; TRBD2 is a possible D gene (5 bases). V shed 6 bases and J shed 3 bases, with 9 bases lying between them. The CDR3 extends over 12 amino acids. The V gene's germline CDR1 is LNHNV and CDR2 YYDKDF (reference sequence). In nucleotides, the CDR3 is TGTGCCACCAGGGGAGCCGGCTACGAGCAGTACTTC. Its translation is CATRGAGYEQYF.

This chain links TRBV11-2 with TRBJ1-4, with 7 bases lining up with TRBD1. This CDR3 is built from 15 residues. Germline lookup yields CDR1 SGHAT and CDR2 FQNNGV. V lost 3 bases, J lost 10 bases, and 11 bases stayed unmatched. The CDR3 DNA reads TGTGCCAGCAGCTTCTCCGCCCTTCAGGGGGGAAAACTGTTTTTT. Translation gives CASSFSALQGGKLFF. Full variable domain (remainder filled in from reference TRBV11-2 and TRBJ1-4): EAGVAQSPRYKIIEKRQSVAFWCNPISGHATLYWYQQILGQGPKLLIQFQNNGVVDDSQLPKDRFSAERLKGVDSTLKIQPAKLEDSAVYLCASSFSALQGGKLFFGSGTQLSVL.

The V call is TRBV7-9, the J call TRBJ2-7; 7 bases fit TRBD2. Germline V gene sequence: CDR1 SEHNR, CDR2 FQNEAQ (reference sequence). The CDR3 consists of 15 residues. The V gene end was trimmed by 5 bases and the J gene end by 4 bases; junction bases not matched to a gene: 11. Here the CDR3 reads CASSDEAGYYYEQYF. CDR3 in DNA: TGTGCCAGCAGCGATGAAGCGGGATACTATTACGAGCAGTACTTC.

CDR3 loop: CASSLYGGGSYNEQFF. CDR3 DNA: TGTGCCAGCAGTTTATACGGCGGTGGGTCCTACAATGAGCAGTTCTTC. V is TRBV27 and J is TRBJ2-1; no clear D gene. The CDR3 loop spans 16 amino acids. CDR1 and CDR2 from the germline V gene are MNHEY and SMNVEV (reference sequence). Deletions cut 1 base from V and 1 base from J, with 11 bases between.

The rearrangement joins TRBV3-1 (or the pseudogene TRBV3-2) to TRBJ2-5; D unclear. Germline CDR1 and CDR2: LGHDT and YNNKEL (reference sequence). This CDR3 contains 14 residues. Deletions cut 1 base from V and 2 bases from J, with 8 bases between. CDR3 in amino acids: CASSQGAPQETQYF. The CDR3 bases are TGTGCCAGCAGCCAAGGGGCTCCTCAAGAGACCCAGTACTTC.

The chain uses TRBV24-1 and TRBJ2-1; 9 bases agree with TRBD1. Unmatched junction bases numbered 6, after V lost 4 bases and J lost 0 bases. CDR1 is KGHDR and CDR2 is SFDVKD in the germline V gene. The CDR3 covers 17 residues. The CDR3 reads CATSESRGQGSYNEQFF. The CDR3 DNA follows: TGTGCCACCAGTGAGTCTAGGGGACAGGGCTCCTACAATGAGCAGTTCTTC.

The V gene is TRBV5-1, the J gene TRBJ1-1; TRBD1 is a possible D gene (5 bases). CDR3 length: 15 residues. The germline gives CDR1 SGHRS, CDR2 YFSETQ. V lost 4 bases, J lost 1 base, and 14 bases lay in between. CDR3 nucleotide sequence: TGCGCCAGCAGCGACCACAGGCCAACGAACACTGAAGCTTTCTTT. It encodes CASSDHRPTNTEAFF.

The chain uses TRBV4-1 and TRBJ2-2; a possible D gene is TRBD1 (5 bases). Trimming cost V 5 bases and J 1 base, with 14 bases left between them. Per germline, CDR1 MGHRA and CDR2 YSYEKL. This CDR3 has 16 residues. In DNA form, the CDR3 reads TGCGCCAGCAGCAAAGGCCCCAGGGTGAACACCGGGGAGCTGTTTTTT. Translated, it gives CASSKGPRVNTGELFF.